Each of the 12 T cell receptor beta chains below was sequenced from the same sample in a study of cytomegalovirus exposure and HLA in healthy donors. Vbeta (60) and Jbeta (13) primers were used in the PCR. Some clones are missing from TCRdb's copy, which holds only in-frame ones; the method was immunoSEQ multiplex PCR. The sample carries around 170,000 clones, over 70% recorded once. Sequenced material: PBMCs. Receptors originate from a man aged 50 or older in good health and CMV-seropositive.

J is TRBJ1-1 and V is TRBV6-1, with D uncertain. This CDR3 spans 15 amino acids. V was shortened by 2 bases and J by 3 bases, with 13 bases between the two germline ends. The germline V gene has CDR1 MNHNS and CDR2 SASEGT. In nucleotides, the CDR3 is TGTGCCAGCAGTGAACAAATCGGGGTGGACACTGAAGCTTTCTTT. Protein sequence: CASSEQIGVDTEAFF.

About this clone itself: The sample contains more than one DNA sequence encoding this CDR3. The chain carries TRBV2 and TRBJ1-5; D gene uncertain. Per germline, CDR1 SNHLY and CDR2 FYNNEI. Between the trimmed V and J ends, which lost 8 bases and 0 bases, there was a span of 8 bases. The CDR3 contains 13 residues. In DNA, the CDR3 is TGTGCCAGCCGCCAGGATAGCAATCAGCCCCAGCATTTT. Translating gives CASRQDSNQPQHF.

On this clone itself: Other nucleotide sequences in the sample specify the same CDR3. The V call is TRBV6-6, the J call TRBJ1-1, with 8 bases that match TRBD1. There are 13 residues in the CDR3. The V gene's germline CDR1 is MNHNY and CDR2 SVGAGI (reference sequence). Trimming at V came to 4 bases and at J to 8 bases, leaving 6 bases not matched to a gene. The CDR3 DNA reads TGTGCCAGCAGTTCGGGCAGGGGGCGCGAAGCTTTCTTT. Translated: CASSSGRGREAFF.

The chain recombines TRBV10-1 with TRBJ2-7; D is perhaps TRBD2 (5 bases). The CDR3 is made up of 14 amino acids. The germline CDR1 and CDR2 sequences are WNHNN and SYGVQD (reference sequence). The V end was cut by 9 bases, the J end by 0 bases, with 15 bases between. CDR3 amino acids: CARDLEESSYEQYF. As DNA, the CDR3 is TGCGCCAGGGATTTGGAGGAAAGCTCCTACGAGCAGTACTTC.

This clone was counted a single time. The chain combines TRBV7-9 with TRBJ2-1; 9 nucleotides line up with TRBD1. Germline V CDR1 and CDR2: SEHNR, FQNEAQ (reference sequence). The V and J ends lost 3 bases and 0 bases, in that order; junction bases with no gene match: 6. CDR3 length: 17 residues. CDR3 loop: CASSLDRGHASYNEQFF. CDR3 DNA: TGTGCCAGCAGCTTGGACAGGGGTCATGCCTCCTACAATGAGCAGTTCTTC.

The rearrangement uses TRBV30 and TRBJ2-7; 16 bases match TRBD2. This CDR3 is built from 14 residues. The V and J ends lost 8 bases and 0 bases, in that order; junction bases with no gene match: 1. Germline CDR1 and CDR2: GTSNPN and SVGIG (reference sequence). In DNA, the CDR3 is TGTGCCGGGACTAGCGGGGGGGCCTCCTACGAGCAGTACTTC. It encodes CAGTSGGASYEQYF.

This rearrangement joins TRBV5-1 to TRBJ1-1; unclear D gene. The CDR3 has 12 residues. CDR1 and CDR2 (germline): SGHRS, YFSETQ. V lost 4 bases and J lost 6, with 10 bases in between. The CDR3 nucleotides are TGCGCCAGCAGCGGAAGGGAGGCTGAAGCTTTCTTT. It encodes CASSGREAEAFF.

The V and J genes are TRBV28 and TRBJ1-5; TRBD1 matches 9 bases. The CDR3 length is 13 residues. The ends lost 3 bases at V and 15 bases at J; junction bases unmatched: 9. CDR1 and CDR2 (germline): MDHEN, SYDVKM. The CDR3 loop reads CASSFTGQGRPHF. The DNA for the CDR3 is TGTGCCAGCAGTTTTACGGGACAGGGCCGGCCGCATTTT. Full variable domain (rest looked up from reference TRBV28 and TRBJ1-5): DVKVTQSSRYLVKRTGEKVFLECVQDMDHENMFWYRQDPGLGLRLIYFSYDVKMKEKGDIPEGYSVSREKKERFSLILESASTNQTSMYLCASSFTGQGRPHFGDGTRLSIL.

The chain is built from TRBV7-2 and TRBJ2-1; 8 bases are shared with TRBD2. V shed 6 bases and J 6 bases; nucleotides not matched to a gene: 7. Germline V gives CDR1 SGHTA, CDR2 FQGNSA. The CDR3 length is 14 residues. The CDR3 region has the DNA TGTGCCAGCAGTTTTGCGCTAGCGGGCAATGAGCAGTTCTTC. It translates to CASSFALAGNEQFF.

This rearrangement joins TRBV11-2 to TRBJ2-7; 9 nucleotides line up with TRBD1. Germline CDR1 SGHAT, CDR2 FQNNGV. V lost 5 bases, J lost 2 bases, and 13 bases stayed unmatched. The CDR3 length is 17 residues. Written as DNA, the CDR3 is TGTGCCAGCAGCACCCCGGGACAGGGTTTCGGCCCCTACGAGCAGTACTTC. Amino acids: CASSTPGQGFGPYEQYF.

The V gene is TRBV6-1, the J gene TRBJ1-1, with D perhaps matching TRBD1 (5 bases). V lost 0 bases, J lost 5 bases, and 16 bases lay in between. The CDR3 runs to 16 residues. CDR1 and CDR2 from the germline V gene are MNHNS and SASEGT. CDR3 sequence: CASSEALRRGWTEAFF. Written as DNA, the CDR3 is TGTGCCAGCAGTGAAGCGCTTCGTAGGGGCTGGACTGAAGCTTTCTTT.

This chain joins TRBV7-9 and TRBJ2-2; a possible D gene is TRBD1 (5 bases). Germline lookup yields CDR1 SEHNR and CDR2 FQNEAQ (reference sequence). Between the trimmed V and J ends, which lost 7 bases and 0 bases, there was a span of 18 bases. The CDR3 loop spans 17 amino acids. CDR3 sequence (DNA): TGTGCCAGCATCCGCACGACAGACCCTACGAACACCGGGGAGCTGTTTTTT. Protein product: CASIRTTDPTNTGELFF.